A selection of T cell receptor beta chains follows, all from one sample in a study of blood T cell repertoires in COVID-19. Assay used: immunoSEQ multiplex PCR; TCRdb lists only in-frame clones, some missing. Of 90,000 to 95,000 clones listed, 88% are singletons. Specimen: peripheral blood. These receptors all come from an elderly woman with active COVID-19. Both conserved end residues are part of each CDR3. D genes are given only for firm matches. Rows give clone size only sometimes, using once, few, many, or a class for an expanded clone.

TRBJ2-5,.,TRBD2,13,TRBV12-3/TRBV12-4,CASSSGGQETQYF,TGTGCCAGCAGTAGCGGGGGACAAGAGACCCAGTACTTC
TRBJ2-7,once,.,17,TRBV15,CATSRDLGAGRPYEQYF,TGTGCCACCAGCAGAGATCTCGGAGCGGGCAGACCCTACGAGCAGTACTTC
TRBJ1-5,few,.,17,TRBV6-2/TRBV6-3,CASSPSRRGGSNQPQHF,TGTGCCAGCAGTCCGTCCCGTCGTGGGGGCAGCAATCAGCCCCAGCATTTT
TRBJ1-3,many,.,16,TRBV6-2/TRBV6-3,CASSSLIQGYGNTIYF,TGTGCCAGCAGTTCCCTCATACAGGGATACGGAAACACCATATATTTT
TRBJ2-3,.,.,14,TRBV7-3,CASSLDRQSDTQYF,TGTGCCAGCAGCTTAGACAGGCAGTCAGATACGCAGTATTTT
TRBJ2-1,.,TRBD2,17,TRBV5-8,CASRIGLAGNSYNEQFF,TGTGCCAGCAGGATAGGACTAGCGGGAAACTCCTACAATGAGCAGTTCTTC
TRBJ2-1,.,TRBD2,16,TRBV7-3,CASSSPSGRARREQFF,TGTGCCAGCAGCTCCCCTAGCGGGAGGGCCAGGCGGGAGCAGTTCTTC
TRBJ2-1,.,.,13,TRBV20-1,CSASSHLDNEQFF,TGCAGTGCTAGTAGCCACCTGGACAATGAGCAGTTCTTC
TRBJ2-1,.,TRBD2,16,TRBV4-2,CASSQGGSSGRHEQFF,TGTGCCAGCAGCCAAGGGGGGTCTAGCGGGAGACATGAGCAGTTCTTC
TRBJ2-3,.,TRBD2,16,TRBV28,CASSRPGLAPTDTQYF,TGTGCCAGCAGCCGCCCGGGACTAGCGCCCACAGATACGCAGTATTTT
TRBJ2-1,.,TRBD2,14,TRBV5-1,CASRGLADLNEQFF,TGCGCCAGCAGAGGACTAGCGGACCTCAATGAGCAGTTCTTC
TRBJ2-5,.,.,16,TRBV5-4,CASMGTRGTDQETQYF,TGTGCCAGCATGGGGACCCGCGGGACAGACCAAGAGACCCAGTACTTC
TRBJ2-7,few,TRBD1,15,TRBV7-9,CASSFTGQFTYEQYF,TGTGCCAGCAGCTTTACGGGACAGTTTACCTACGAGCAGTACTTC
TRBJ1-2,.,TRBD1,16,TRBV6-6,CASSSLQTGGSYGYTF,TGTGCCAGCAGTTCCCTCCAGACAGGGGGCTCGTATGGCTACACCTTC
TRBJ2-7,.,.,13,TRBV27,CASSSGTVYEQYF,TGTGCCAGCAGTTCGGGGACTGTCTACGAGCAGTACTTC
TRBJ2-1,.,.,14,TRBV11-2,CASSLVLAVNEQFF,TGTGCCAGCAGCTTAGTGTTAGCGGTCAATGAGCAGTTCTTC
TRBJ2-1,.,.,12,TRBV19,CASSDSYNEQFF,TGTGCCAGTAGTGACTCGTACAATGAGCAGTTCTTC
TRBJ2-3,.,TRBD1,15,TRBV9,CASSAGQGKSDTQYF,TGTGCCAGCAGCGCGGGACAGGGTAAATCAGATACGCAGTATTTT
TRBJ2-1,.,TRBD2,14,TRBV5-1,CASSQAGTNNEQFF,TGCGCCAGCAGCCAAGCCGGGACTAACAATGAGCAGTTCTTC
TRBJ2-7,.,.,14,TRBV15,CATSLEGAPYEQYF,TGTGCCACCAGCTTAGAGGGAGCTCCCTACGAGCAGTACTTC
TRBJ1-1,few,.,14,TRBV7-3,CASRRHRDQGEAFF,TGTGCCAGCAGGCGTCACAGGGACCAGGGTGAAGCTTTCTTT
TRBJ2-1,.,TRBD2,14,TRBV4-2,CASSPLAGGGEQFF,TGTGCCAGCAGCCCCCTAGCGGGAGGAGGGGAGCAGTTCTTC
TRBJ1-1,.,TRBD1,16,TRBV30,CAWSAPPTGMNTEAFF,TGTGCCTGGAGTGCCCCCCCGACAGGGATGAACACTGAAGCTTTCTTT
TRBJ1-3,.,.,18,TRBV7-6,CASSLVIPRKSSGNTIYF,TGTGCCAGCAGCTTAGTAATCCCGCGCAAGAGCTCTGGAAACACCATATATTTT
TRBJ2-6,.,TRBD1,17,TRBV18,CASSPRTGSSGANVLTF,TGTGCCAGCTCACCCCGGACAGGGTCCTCTGGGGCCAACGTCCTGACTTTC